The 5 T cell receptor beta chains in this list originate from one sample, sequenced in a study of CD8+ T cells in alopecia areata. Extracted from the samples, RNA was reverse transcribed into cDNA to serve as the sequencing template. The protocol was immunoSEQ multiplex PCR, while the TCRdb copy is restricted to in-frame clones and leaves out a portion. This sample yields some 210,000 clones, of which more than 45% are seen a single time; around 0.44% belongs to the top ten. This specimen consisted of CD4+ T cells sorted from blood, obtained at week 0. These TCRs come from a human donor with alopecia areata.

This clone was seen just once. The V and J genes are TRBV30 and TRBJ1-6; no reliable D call. V was cut by 4 bases and J by 9 bases, with 13 bases left in between. CDR3 size: 13 residues. The germline V gene encodes CDR1 GTSNPN and CDR2 SVGIG (reference sequence). This chain's CDR3 is CAWTGIEGSPLHF. CDR3 sequence (DNA): TGTGCCTGGACCGGGATCGAAGGTTCACCCCTCCACTTT. Filled out from reference TRBV30 and TRBJ1-6, the complete variable domain reads SQTIHQWPATLVQPVGSPLSLECTVEGTSNPNLYWYRQAAGRGLQLLFYSVGIGQISSEVPQNLSASRPQDRQFILSSKKLLLSDSGFYLCAWTGIEGSPLHFGNGTRLTVT.

This clone occurred a few times. This CDR3 is CASTRLAGTGELFF. The DNA of the CDR3 is TGTGCCAGCACCCGACTAGCGGGCACCGGGGAGCTGTTTTTT. V is TRBV13 and J is TRBJ2-2; TRBD2 aligns across 10 bases. The CDR3 has 14 amino acids. V gave up 7 bases and J gave up 4 bases; unmatched junction bases: 3. The V gene's germline CDR1 is PRHDT and CDR2 FYEKMQ (reference sequence).

The chain links TRBV6-1 to TRBJ2-3; possibly TRBD2 for D (6 bases). Trimming stripped 0 bases from V and 9 bases from J, with 25 bases between. Germline V CDR1 and CDR2: MNHNS, SASEGT. CDR3 length equals 18 residues. The CDR3 is CASSEASGTSPPWVTQYF. CDR3 bases: TGTGCCAGCAGTGAAGCGAGCGGAACTAGCCCACCCTGGGTCACGCAGTATTTT.

The chain employs TRBV5-4 and TRBJ1-2; perhaps TRBD1 as D (6 bases). Between the trimmed V and J ends, which lost 3 bases and 3 bases, there was a span of 15 bases. The CDR3 has 15 amino acids. Germline V gene data show CDR1 as SGHNT and CDR2 as YYREEE (reference sequence). This chain's CDR3 is CASSSRQAIHYGYTF. CDR3 DNA sequence: TGTGCCAGCAGCTCTCGACAGGCGATCCACTATGGCTACACCTTC.

This clone was seen only a few times. The V and J genes are TRBV11-2 and TRBJ2-7, with 8 bases aligning to TRBD1. The CDR3 sequence is 12 residues long. V trimming: 3 bases; J trimming: 9 bases; junction bases outside the gene matches: 4. CDR1 SGHAT and CDR2 FQNNGV come from the germline V gene. CDR3 protein: CASSFPGTGQYF. CDR3 in DNA: TGTGCCAGCAGCTTTCCCGGGACAGGGCAGTACTTC.